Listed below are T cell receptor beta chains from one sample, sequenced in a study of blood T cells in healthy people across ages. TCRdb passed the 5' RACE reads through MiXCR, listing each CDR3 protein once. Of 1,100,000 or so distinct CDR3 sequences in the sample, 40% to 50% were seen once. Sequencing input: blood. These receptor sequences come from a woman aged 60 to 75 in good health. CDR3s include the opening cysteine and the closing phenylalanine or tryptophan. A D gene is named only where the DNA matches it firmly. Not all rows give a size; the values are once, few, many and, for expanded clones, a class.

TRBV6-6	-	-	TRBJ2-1	TGTGCCAGCAGTTACTTGGTGGGTGAGCAGTTCTTC	CASSYLVGEQFF
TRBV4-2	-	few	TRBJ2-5	TGTGCCAGCAGCCAAGCGCAGGGGAGGGGGGAGACCCAGTACTTC	CASSQAQGRGETQYF
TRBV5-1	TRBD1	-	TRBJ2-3	TGCGCCAGCAGCAAACAGGGGGCGATAACAGAGACGCAGTATTTT	CASSKQGAITETQYF
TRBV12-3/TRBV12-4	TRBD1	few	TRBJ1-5	TGTGCCAGCAGTCCACAGGGGTATCAGCCCCAGCATTTT	CASSPQGYQPQHF
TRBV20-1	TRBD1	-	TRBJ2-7	TGCAGTGCAACCCGGGACAGGGGCTCCGAGCAGTACTTC	CSATRDRGSEQYF
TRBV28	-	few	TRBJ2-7	TGTGCCAGCAGTTTACAGGGTACCGATTACGAGCAGTACTTC	CASSLQGTDYEQYF
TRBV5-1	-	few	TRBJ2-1	TGCGCCAGCAGCTTTATAGGGGCTTACAATGAGCAGTTCTTC	CASSFIGAYNEQFF
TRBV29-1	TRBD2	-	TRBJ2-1	TGCAGCACCGATAGCGGGAGGGGCTACAATGAGCAGTTCTTC	CSTDSGRGYNEQFF
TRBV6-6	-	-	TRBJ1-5	TGTGCCAGCAGTTACGGGAAGAATCAGCCCCAGCATTTT	CASSYGKNQPQHF
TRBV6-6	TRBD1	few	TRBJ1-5	TGTGCCAGCAGTTACTCGAGAGGGGGCTCGAGCAATCAGCCCCAGCATTTT	CASSYSRGGSSNQPQHF
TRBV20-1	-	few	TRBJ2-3	TGCAGGCAGGGGGGGGGCCCTAGCACAGATACGCAGTATTTT	CRQGGGPSTDTQYF
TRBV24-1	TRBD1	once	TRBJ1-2	TGTGCCACCAGTGAGGGGGACAGGAACTATGGCTACACCTTC	CATSEGDRNYGYTF
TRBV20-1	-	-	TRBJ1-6	TGCAGTGCTAGAGGGGTGATTAATTCACCCCTCCACTTT	CSARGVINSPLHF
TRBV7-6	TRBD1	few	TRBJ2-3	TGTGCCGGCAGCCTAGGGACAGGGGCTAGCACAGATACGCAGTATTTT	CAGSLGTGASTDTQYF
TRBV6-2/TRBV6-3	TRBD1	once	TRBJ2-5	TGTGCCAGCATACAACCAGACAGGGGTCGTTACAATGAGCAGTACTTC	CASIQPDRGRYNEQYF
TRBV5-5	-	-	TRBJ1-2	TGTGCCAGCAGCTTGGCGCTGACAAATAACTATGGCTACACCTTC	CASSLALTNNYGYTF